Shown below are 28 T cell receptor beta chains from a single sample sequenced in a study of T cell clonotyping in hematopoietic cell transplantation. This table comes from immunoSEQ multiplex PCR, and its TCRdb copy is limited to in-frame clones, with some not included. The sample carries 10,000 to 15,000 clones, roughly 92% recorded once. The sample here was PBMCs, taken 100 days after allogeneic stem cell transplant. The receptor set was obtained from a female patient between 50 and 60 years old who had an allogeneic stem cell transplant from an unrelated donor, so the T cells may come from the graft donor. Some clones in this sample may be carry-over from other donors' samples.

V and J are TRBV7-2 and TRBJ1-3; D gene uncertain. This CDR3 spans 15 amino acids. V was trimmed by 5 bases and J by 0 bases, leaving 11 bases between them. In germline, CDR1 is SGHTA, CDR2 FQGNSA. CDR3 bases: TGTGCCAGCAGCCTTTCCACGCTCTCTGGAAACACCATATATTTT. It yields the protein CASSLSTLSGNTIYF.

The chain employs TRBV5-6 and TRBJ1-5; unclear D gene. CDR3 length: 14 residues. CDR1 SGHDT and CDR2 YYEEEE come from the germline V gene. The germline V and J ends were trimmed by 2 bases and 7 bases, with 13 bases remaining between them. CDR3 DNA sequence: TGTGCCAGCAGCTTAGGACTGGAGGGACAGCCCCAGCATTTT. Encoded protein: CASSLGLEGQPQHF.

This clone came up once. The genes are TRBV30 and TRBJ1-2; a possible D gene is TRBD1 (6 bases). The CDR3 consists of 13 residues. Trimming took off 3 bases at V and 7 bases at J, with 15 bases between the two ends. Germline CDR1 is GTSNPN and CDR2 is SVGIG (reference sequence). CDR3 sequence reads: CAWRAAQGGGYTF. CDR3 DNA: TGTGCCTGGAGGGCGGCACAGGGCGGTGGCTACACCTTC. Variable domain in full (rest from reference TRBV30 and TRBJ1-2): SQTIHQWPATLVQPVGSPLSLECTVEGTSNPNLYWYRQAAGRGLQLLFYSVGIGQISSEVPQNLSASRPQDRQFILSSKKLLLSDSGFYLCAWRAAQGGGYTFGSGTRLTVV.

The chain is built from TRBV7-2 and TRBJ1-5; 9 nucleotides agree with TRBD1. V shed 5 bases, J shed 1 base, and the junction held 3 bases outside the gene matches. Germline loops: CDR1 SGHTA, CDR2 FQGNSA. The CDR3 sequence is 15 residues long. CDR3 residues: CASSTQGASNQPQHF. The CDR3 DNA sequence: TGTGCCAGCAGCACACAGGGGGCGAGCAATCAGCCCCAGCATTTT.

This chain links TRBV5-1 with TRBJ1-1, with unresolved D. The CDR3 totals 13 residues. CDR1 and CDR2 from the germline V gene are SGHRS and YFSETQ. Trimming removed 6 bases from V and 1 base from J, with 10 bases in between. DNA for the CDR3: TGCGCCAGCACCGGACCCACGAACACTGAAGCTTTCTTT. This codes for CASTGPTNTEAFF.

In its sample, this clone was seen once. This rearrangement joins TRBV9 to TRBJ1-2; maybe TRBD1 (6 bases). Germline V CDR1 and CDR2: SGDLS, YYNGEE. Trimming removed 5 bases at V and 8 bases at J, with 22 bases between. The CDR3 sequence is 15 residues long. The CDR3 loop reads CASRDQDKTTGGYTF. In DNA form, the CDR3 reads TGTGCCAGCAGGGATCAGGATAAGACGACAGGCGGCTACACCTTC.

The V call is TRBV7-9, the J call TRBJ1-5; 10 bases line up with TRBD1. CDR1 and CDR2 from the germline V gene are SEHNR and FQNEAQ (reference sequence). This CDR3 has 17 amino acids. J lost 2 bases, V lost 5 bases, and 9 bases had no gene match. In nucleotides, the CDR3 is TGTGCCAGCAGCAAGGGTATAGGGACAGGGGGCAATCAGCCCCAGCATTTT. Its protein is CASSKGIGTGGNQPQHF.

This chain connects TRBV5-6 to TRBJ1-3; D is possibly TRBD1 (6 bases). Per the germline V gene, CDR1 is SGHDT and CDR2 is YYEEEE. The germline V and J ends were trimmed by 3 bases and 0 bases, with 10 bases remaining between them. This CDR3 has 15 amino acids. CDR3 sequence (DNA): TGTGCCAGCAGCTCAGGGGACACCTCTGGAAACACCATATATTTT. Protein product: CASSSGDTSGNTIYF.

The J gene is TRBJ1-5, the V gene TRBV15; tentative D call: TRBD1 (5 bases). The CDR3 contains 16 residues. Germline V gives CDR1 LNHNV, CDR2 YYDKDF (reference sequence). V gave up 1 base and J gave up 5 bases, with 15 bases separating them. DNA for the CDR3: TGTGCCACCAGCAGAGGTAGGGGAGCTGGTGATCAGCCCCAGCATTTT. The encoded protein is CATSRGRGAGDQPQHF.

The V and J genes are TRBV7-9 and TRBJ1-5, with a weak D call TRBD1 (5 bases). Between the trimmed V and J ends, which lost 5 bases and 4 bases, there was a span of 15 bases. The germline gives CDR1 SEHNR, CDR2 FQNEAQ (reference sequence). CDR3 length: 15 residues. CDR3: CASSPPAGGNQPQHF. The DNA of the CDR3 is TGTGCCAGCAGCCCCCCAGCGGGGGGGAATCAGCCCCAGCATTTT.

The chain employs TRBV18 and TRBJ2-1; D is unclear. The CDR3 is 14 residues long. Germline loops: CDR1 KGHSH, CDR2 LQKENI. V was trimmed by 0 bases and J by 0 bases, leaving 3 bases between them. CDR3 DNA: TGTGCCAGCTCACCACCGAACTCCTACAATGAGCAGTTCTTC. Amino acids: CASSPPNSYNEQFF.

This clone was recorded once. The chain links TRBV19 to TRBJ1-1, with 7 bases matching TRBD1. Germline CDR1 is LNHDA and CDR2 is SQIVND (reference sequence). CDR3 length: 17 amino acids. Germline trimming cut 2 bases from V and 2 bases from J; bases unmatched to any gene: 11. In DNA, the CDR3 is TGTGCCAGTAGTATAATTTGGCAGGGGGGCCAAAACACTGAAGCTTTCTTT. Its protein is CASSIIWQGGQNTEAFF.

CDR3 nucleotide sequence: TGCGCCAGCAGCCAACCGGGACAGGGAAAGGAGACCCAGTACTTC. Its protein product is CASSQPGQGKETQYF. This chain uses TRBV4-1 with TRBJ2-5; TRBD1 agrees at 9 bases. CDR3 length: 15 residues. Trimming cost V 2 bases and J 5 bases; bases outside gene matches: 6. Germline V gene sequence: CDR1 MGHRA, CDR2 YSYEKL.

V is TRBV27 and J is TRBJ2-7; 7 nucleotides align to TRBD1. V dropped 3 bases and J dropped 2; count of bases not matched to a gene: 7. CDR1 and CDR2 from the germline V gene are MNHEY and SMNVEV (reference sequence). The CDR3 contains 15 residues. In DNA form, the CDR3 reads TGTGCCAGCAGTTTTGTGACAGGGTCGCCCTACGAGCAGTACTTC. Residues: CASSFVTGSPYEQYF.

V gene TRBV2 combines with J gene TRBJ2-5, with 8 bases identical to TRBD2. V gave up 11 bases and J gave up 4 bases; unmatched junction bases: 12. Germline V gene sequence: CDR1 SNHLY, CDR2 FYNNEI. This CDR3 contains 14 residues. This chain's CDR3 is CAGEASGSSETQYF. In nucleotides, the CDR3 is TGTGCCGGGGAGGCGAGCGGGAGTTCAGAGACCCAGTACTTC.

CDR3 protein: CASSQPNNEKLFF. As DNA, the CDR3 is TGCGCCAGCAGCCAGCCCAATAATGAAAAACTGTTTTTT. V usage is TRBV4-1 and J usage is TRBJ1-4; no firm D call. Germline V gene data show CDR1 as MGHRA and CDR2 as YSYEKL. The V end was cut by 3 bases, the J end by 4 bases, with 6 bases between. The CDR3 totals 13 residues.

The chain couples TRBV6-5 to TRBJ2-3; no definite D call. Germline CDR1 MNHEY, CDR2 SVGAGI. This CDR3 is 13 amino acids long. Trimming took 8 bases from V and 3 from J, leaving 12 bases between them. The CDR3 is CASRRTDTDTQYF. CDR3 sequence (DNA): TGTGCCAGCCGTAGGACGGATACAGATACGCAGTATTTT.

The V gene is TRBV7-9, the J gene TRBJ1-2, with D possibly being TRBD1 (5 bases). Trimming stripped 3 bases from V and 0 bases from J, with 8 bases between. Germline CDR1 is SEHNR and CDR2 is FQNEAQ (reference sequence). The length of the CDR3 is 14 residues. CDR3: CASSFWTTNYGYTF. The CDR3 bases are TGTGCCAGCAGCTTTTGGACAACTAACTATGGCTACACCTTC.

V usage is TRBV14 and J usage is TRBJ1-1, with D unresolved. The length of the CDR3 is 13 residues. Germline V CDR1 and CDR2: SGHDN, FVKESK. The ends were cut back, 4 bases at V and 0 bases at J, with 6 bases in the middle. The CDR3 coding sequence is TGTGCCAGCAGCCCGTTTGTGAACACTGAAGCTTTCTTT. It encodes CASSPFVNTEAFF.

The chain is built from TRBV5-5 and TRBJ2-5, with TRBD2 identical over 14 bases. Germline CDR1 is SGHKS and CDR2 is YYEKEE (reference sequence). The CDR3 is made up of 16 amino acids. Trimming at V came to 3 bases and at J to 2 bases, leaving 3 bases not matched to a gene. The CDR3 here is CASSSRLAGGQETQYF. The CDR3 DNA follows: TGTGCCAGCAGCTCCCGACTAGCGGGGGGGCAAGAGACCCAGTACTTC.

This chain connects TRBV25-1 to TRBJ1-2; 9 bases align to TRBD1. V shed 10 bases and J 4 bases; nucleotides not matched to a gene: 10. This CDR3 region has 14 residues. From germline, CDR1 is MGHDK and CDR2 SYGVNS. The CDR3 here is CATLGRGQGYGYTF. The CDR3 nucleotides are TGTGCCACCCTAGGTCGGGGACAGGGCTATGGCTACACCTTC.

This rearrangement joins TRBV10-3 to TRBJ1-3; D is undetermined. CDR1 and CDR2 from the germline V gene are ENHRY and SYGVKD. The CDR3 totals 13 residues. V lost 3 bases to trimming and J lost 0 bases, with 3 bases between them. This CDR3 is CAISDPSGNTIYF. The CDR3 DNA reads TGTGCCATCAGTGACCCCTCTGGAAACACCATATATTTT.

The V call is TRBV5-5, the J call TRBJ2-1; a possible D gene is TRBD2 (5 bases). This CDR3 contains 15 residues. CDR1 and CDR2 from the germline V gene are SGHKS and YYEKEE (reference sequence). Trimming took 4 bases from V and 0 from J, leaving 11 bases between them. The CDR3 region has the DNA TGTGCCAGCAGCACACTCGGGGACTCCTACAATGAGCAGTTCTTC. It encodes CASSTLGDSYNEQFF.

The V and J genes are TRBV30 and TRBJ2-2; 8 bases line up with TRBD1. The CDR3 is made up of 15 amino acids. With V trimmed by 7 bases and J by 2 bases, 9 bases remained unmatched. Germline-derived CDR1 and CDR2 are GTSNPN and SVGIG (reference sequence). The CDR3 nucleotides are TGTGCCTCGGACAGGGCCCCCATAAACACCGGGGAGCTGTTTTTT. Protein sequence: CASDRAPINTGELFF.

The V gene is TRBV10-2, the J gene TRBJ2-2; D call uncertain. The germline V gene encodes CDR1 WSHSY and CDR2 SAAADI. The CDR3 runs 14 residues. V lost 7 bases and J 0 bases, leaving 9 bases between the germline ends. This chain's CDR3 is CASIPNANTGELFF. The CDR3 nucleotides read TGCGCCAGCATTCCTAATGCGAACACCGGGGAGCTGTTTTTT.

This sequence joins TRBV6-6 and TRBJ1-2; 10 nucleotides align to TRBD1. Looked up from germline, CDR1 is MNHNY and CDR2 is SVGAGI (reference sequence). CDR3 length: 15 residues. V shed 2 bases and J 8 bases; nucleotides not matched to a gene: 8. CDR3 in amino acids: CASSYVAGTGEGYTF. DNA of the CDR3: TGTGCCAGCAGTTACGTTGCAGGGACAGGGGAAGGCTACACCTTC.

The chain couples TRBV6-1 to TRBJ1-6; the D is unclear. The CDR3 loop spans 15 amino acids. Germline V gene data show CDR1 as MNHNS and CDR2 as SASEGT. Trimming removed 2 bases at V and 9 bases at J, with 14 bases between. CDR3 region: CASSEYGVGSSPLHF. In DNA, the CDR3 is TGTGCCAGCAGTGAATACGGGGTTGGGAGTTCACCCCTCCACTTT.

The chain recombines TRBV6-5 with TRBJ2-7; perhaps D is TRBD1 or TRBD2 (7 bases each). Germline CDR1 is MNHEY and CDR2 is SVGAGI. Trimming left V 6 bases short and J 0 bases short, with 15 bases between. This CDR3 comprises 15 residues. CDR3 nucleotide sequence: TGTGCCAGCAGATATACAGGGGACTACTCCTACGAGCAGTACTTC. Its protein is CASRYTGDYSYEQYF.